This record covers a single T cell receptor beta chain. This CDR3 region has 14 residues. Germline CDR1 and CDR2: MDHEN and SYDVKM. With V trimmed by 6 bases and J by 11 bases, 13 bases remained unmatched. The sample belongs to a study of T cell changes during pregnancy in multiple sclerosis. Generated by immunoSEQ multiplex PCR, the TCRdb table keeps only in-frame clones and is missing some. This sample carries approximately 59,000 clones, roughly 89% of them seen once, and the ten largest clones take approximately 1.5%. The chain couples TRBV28 to TRBJ1-5; 7 nucleotides line up with TRBD1. The TCR was taken from a female donor in good health, enrolled as a control in a pregnancy study. Sequenced material: peripheral blood, taken in the third trimester of pregnancy. The CDR3 spells CASRLTGAGGSQHF. In DNA, the CDR3 is TGTGCCAGCAGACTTACAGGGGCTGGGGGGTCCCAGCATTTT. Supplemented by reference TRBV28 and TRBJ1-5, the full variable domain reads DVKVTQSSRYLVKRTGEKVFLECVQDMDHENMFWYRQDPGLGLRLIYFSYDVKMKEKGDIPEGYSVSREKKERFSLILESASTNQTSMYLCASRLTGAGGSQHFGDGTRLSIL.